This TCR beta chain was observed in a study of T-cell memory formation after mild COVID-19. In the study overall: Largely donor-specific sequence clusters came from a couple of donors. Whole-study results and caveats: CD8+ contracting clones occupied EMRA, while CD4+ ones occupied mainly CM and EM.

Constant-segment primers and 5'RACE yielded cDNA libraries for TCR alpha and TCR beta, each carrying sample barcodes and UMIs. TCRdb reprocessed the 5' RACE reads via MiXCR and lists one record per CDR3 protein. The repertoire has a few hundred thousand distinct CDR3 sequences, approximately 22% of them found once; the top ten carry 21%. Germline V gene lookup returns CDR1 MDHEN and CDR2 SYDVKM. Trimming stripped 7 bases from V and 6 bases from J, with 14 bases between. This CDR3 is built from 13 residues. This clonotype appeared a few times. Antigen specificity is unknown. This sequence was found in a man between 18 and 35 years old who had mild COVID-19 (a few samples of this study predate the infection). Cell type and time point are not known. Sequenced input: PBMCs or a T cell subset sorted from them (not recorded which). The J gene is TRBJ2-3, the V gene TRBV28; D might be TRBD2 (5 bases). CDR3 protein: CASTSDSSDTQYF. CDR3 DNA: TGTGCCAGCACCTCGGACTCCTCGGATACGCAGTATTTT.